The 18 T cell receptor beta chains below come from one sample, sequenced in a study of neoadjuvant anti-PD-1 for oral cavity cancer. Sequencing used immunoSEQ multiplex PCR; TCRdb keeps in-frame clones, though not all of them. The sample records nearly 15,000 clones, approximately 40% being singletons. Time point described: after neoadjuvant nivolumab, at surgical resection. Sequenced material: tumor tissue, taken after nivolumab (anti-PD-1) treatment. Source of these receptors: a person aged 35 to 85 with oral cavity squamous cell carcinoma.

In its sample, this clone was seen once. This chain joins TRBV5-4 and TRBJ2-7; the D is unclear. V lost 4 bases, J lost 2 bases, and 7 bases lay in between. The CDR3 extends over 12 amino acids. Germline assignment: CDR1 SGHNT and CDR2 YYREEE (reference sequence). CDR3 sequence reads: CASSNPTYEQYF. CDR3 nucleotides: TGTGCCAGCAGCAATCCAACCTACGAGCAGTACTTC. The full variable domain, in which reference TRBV5-4 and TRBJ2-7 provide the parts outside the CDR3, is ETGVTQSPTHLIKTRGQQVTLRCSSQSGHNTVSWYQQALGQGPQFIFQYYREEENGRGNFPPRFSGLQFPNYSSELNVNALELDDSALYLCASSNPTYEQYFGPGTRLTVT.

This chain uses TRBV5-1 with TRBJ2-7; 8 nucleotides line up with TRBD2. CDR3 length equals 15 residues. V shed 1 base, J shed 6 bases, and the junction held 9 bases outside the gene matches. Germline loops: CDR1 SGHRS, CDR2 YFSETQ. The CDR3 DNA reads TGCGCCAGCAGCTTGTCTGGAGCGGGGGTGGGCGAGCAGTACTTC. It specifies CASSLSGAGVGEQYF.

This sequence joins TRBV6-5 and TRBJ2-3; 7 bases are shared with TRBD1. Germline CDR1 MNHEY, CDR2 SVGAGI. V shed 0 bases, J shed 5 bases, and the junction held 8 bases outside the gene matches. This CDR3 contains 16 residues. This CDR3 reads CASSYSVQGVGDTQYF. CDR3 nucleotide sequence: TGTGCCAGCAGTTACTCGGTGCAGGGGGTGGGAGATACGCAGTATTTT.

The chain is built from TRBV2 and TRBJ1-3; D is uncertain. CDR3 length: 13 amino acids. Germline-derived CDR1 and CDR2 are SNHLY and FYNNEI. Trimming cost V 1 base and J 3 bases, with 4 bases left between them. The CDR3 DNA sequence: TGTGCCAGCAGTGAAGGGGGTGGAAACACCATATATTTT. Protein product: CASSEGGGNTIYF.

This clone was detected only a few times. The chain joins TRBV7-2 to TRBJ2-7, with D unresolved. There are 14 residues in the CDR3. Germline-derived CDR1 and CDR2 are SGHTA and FQGNSA. V lost 2 bases to trimming and J lost 0 bases, with 8 bases between them. CDR3 DNA: TGTGCCAGCAGCTTAATTCCAGTCTCCTACGAGCAGTACTTC. Amino acid sequence: CASSLIPVSYEQYF.

The chain combines TRBV19 with TRBJ2-3; 9 bases agree with TRBD2. There are 16 residues in the CDR3. V trimming: 3 bases; J trimming: 2 bases; junction bases outside the gene matches: 6. Germline V gives CDR1 LNHDA, CDR2 SQIVND (reference sequence). CDR3 nucleotide sequence: TGTGCCAGTAGTATCCTAGCGGGGTTGTCCACAGATACGCAGTATTTT. Protein product: CASSILAGLSTDTQYF.

The chain has TRBV6-6 and TRBJ2-5; TRBD1 is a possible D gene (6 bases). Germline V gives CDR1 MNHNY, CDR2 SVGAGI (reference sequence). Trimming removed 8 bases from V and 0 bases from J, with 19 bases in between. The CDR3 is 16 amino acids. The CDR3 nucleotides are TGTGCCAGCTTGCGTGGGGGCGCGAGGTACCAAGAGACCCAGTACTTC. Its translation: CASLRGGARYQETQYF.

Remarks on this clone: A read error may produce the germline difference seen at one junction end. This chain uses TRBV5-4 with TRBJ2-7, with D possibly matching TRBD1 (6 bases). The V gene's germline CDR1 is SGHNT and CDR2 YYREEE (reference sequence). This CDR3 comprises 15 residues. CDR3: CASSQTTGSSYEQYF. CDR3 coding DNA: TGCGCCAGCAGCCAAACCACAGGGAGCTCCTACGAGCAGTACTTC.

This clone is a singleton in its sample. The chain links TRBV7-2 to TRBJ2-1; TRBD2 agrees at 11 bases. Germline CDR1 and CDR2: SGHTA and FQGNSA. The CDR3 length is 17 residues. V shed 4 bases and J 7 bases; nucleotides not matched to a gene: 12. DNA of the CDR3: TGTGCCAGCAGCTCAGATAGCGGGGGGGCCTTGGGAAATGAGCAGTTCTTC. Protein sequence: CASSSDSGGALGNEQFF.

This clone showed up just a few times. The DNA for the CDR3 is TGTGCCAGCAGTTCGTTCAGGTTTGGAAACTATGGCTACACCTTC. Amino acid sequence: CASSSFRFGNYGYTF. The gene calls are TRBV27 and TRBJ1-2; D is unresolved. The germline CDR1 and CDR2 sequences are MNHEY and SMNVEV (reference sequence). Trimming removed 4 bases at V and 2 bases at J, with 14 bases between. This CDR3 has 15 amino acids.

The V and J genes are TRBV10-1 and TRBJ2-1, with D unresolved. V dropped 0 bases and J dropped 8 bases, with 14 bases sitting between them. The germline V gene encodes CDR1 WNHNN and CDR2 SYGVQD (reference sequence). The length of the CDR3 is 15 residues. CDR3 sequence (DNA): TGCGCCAGCAGTGAGTCTGGGGTTTGGTCAGATGAGCAGTTCTTC. It translates to CASSESGVWSDEQFF.

This clone showed up just a few times. The V and J genes are TRBV4-3 and TRBJ2-1; D possibly uses TRBD1 or TRBD2 (5 bases each). CDR3 length equals 16 residues. Germline V gene data show CDR1 as LGHNA and CDR2 as YSLEER. Trimming cost V 0 bases and J 7 bases, with 16 bases left between them. The CDR3 is CASSQDWGRVSNEQFF. CDR3 in DNA: TGCGCCAGCAGCCAAGATTGGGGGAGAGTATCTAATGAGCAGTTCTTC.

This clone was counted only a few times. The chain combines TRBV27 with TRBJ2-3; D not resolved. V dropped 5 bases and J dropped 0 bases, with 18 bases sitting between them. Germline lookup yields CDR1 MNHEY and CDR2 SMNVEV (reference sequence). The CDR3 has 17 amino acids. CDR3 in amino acids: CASSKSAGALSTDTQYF. CDR3 DNA: TGTGCCAGCAGTAAGTCGGCAGGCGCGCTGAGCACAGATACGCAGTATTTT.

This clone was seen a few times. The V call is TRBV4-3, the J call TRBJ2-7; D remains unclear. Germline lookup yields CDR1 LGHNA and CDR2 YSLEER. Trimming removed 1 base at V and 2 bases at J, with 9 bases between. CDR3 length: 14 residues. CDR3 sequence reads: CASSQGQVAYEQYF. CDR3 nucleotides: TGCGCCAGCAGCCAAGGGCAGGTAGCCTACGAGCAGTACTTC.

The chain links TRBV27 to TRBJ2-3; D is perhaps TRBD2 (7 bases). V dropped 2 bases and J dropped 9 bases, with 18 bases sitting between them. The germline V gene encodes CDR1 MNHEY and CDR2 SMNVEV (reference sequence). The CDR3 has 15 residues. CDR3 amino acids: CASSLGGGRFGTQYF. The CDR3 region has the DNA TGTGCCAGCAGTTTAGGCGGGGGCCGCTTTGGGACGCAGTATTTT.

V and J are TRBV18 and TRBJ2-2; a weak D match, TRBD1 (5 bases). Germline CDR1 is KGHSH and CDR2 is LQKENI. This CDR3 has 14 amino acids. The V and J ends lost 1 base and 7 bases respectively, with 10 bases between them. The CDR3 nucleotides read TGTGCCAGCTCACCACACTCCCAGGGCGGGGAGCTGTTTTTT. This codes for CASSPHSQGGELFF.

The V and J genes are TRBV11-2 and TRBJ2-7, with D possibly TRBD1 on 6 matching bases. V was shortened by 2 bases and J by 2 bases, with 13 bases between the two germline ends. This CDR3 contains 15 residues. Germline-derived CDR1 and CDR2 are SGHAT and FQNNGV. The CDR3 loop is CASSLSGTKTYEQYF. The CDR3 DNA reads TGTGCCAGCAGCTTATCCGGGACAAAGACCTACGAGCAGTACTTC.

The chain is built from TRBV5-4 and TRBJ2-3; D may be TRBD2 (5 bases). V was trimmed by 5 bases and J by 2 bases, leaving 15 bases between them. From germline, CDR1 is SGHNT and CDR2 YYREEE (reference sequence). The CDR3 has 15 residues. For the CDR3, the DNA is TGTGCCAGCAGGAGAGGGATCGAATACACAGATACGCAGTATTTT. Its translation is CASRRGIEYTDTQYF. Looking up the rest from reference TRBV5-4 and TRBJ2-3 gives the full variable domain: ETGVTQSPTHLIKTRGQQVTLRCSSQSGHNTVSWYQQALGQGPQFIFQYYREEENGRGNFPPRFSGLQFPNYSSELNVNALELDDSALYLCASRRGIEYTDTQYFGPGTRLTVL.